The 12 T cell receptor beta chains below were found in one sample sequenced in a study of identical twins. Each CDR3 protein gets one entry after TCRdb re-called the 5' RACE reads with MiXCR. The sample consists of some 1,600,000 distinct CDR3 sequences, 25% to 35% of them appearing once. Sequenced input: cord blood. The receptor source for this set is a newborn girl in good health.

This chain uses TRBV27 with TRBJ2-7, with 9 bases that match TRBD1. Per germline, CDR1 MNHEY and CDR2 SMNVEV (reference sequence). Losses at the gene ends were 6 bases for V and 2 bases for J; bases not matched to a gene: 5. The CDR3 consists of 14 residues. In nucleotides, the CDR3 is TGTGCCAGCAGATTTAGACAGGGGGCCTACGAGCAGTACTTC. It encodes CASRFRQGAYEQYF.

This clonotype occurred a few times. V usage is TRBV7-9 and J usage is TRBJ2-7; D not certain. Germline V gene sequence: CDR1 SEHNR, CDR2 FQNEAQ (reference sequence). With 3 bases removed from V and 4 bases from J, the gap between germline ends came to 10 bases. The CDR3 consists of 13 residues. The CDR3 coding sequence is TGTGCCAGCAGCTTCGATTGGGGATACGAGCAGTACTTC. Protein product: CASSFDWGYEQYF.

This clonotype was detected a few times. The chain has TRBV10-3 and TRBJ2-5; maybe TRBD2 (6 bases). V was trimmed by 6 bases and J by 11 bases, leaving 16 bases between them. Germline V CDR1 and CDR2: ENHRY, SYGVKD. CDR3 length equals 12 residues. The CDR3 nucleotides are TGTGCCATCAGCACCTGGGGGGATGAGCAGTACTTC. Its translation is CAISTWGDEQYF.

This clonotype was detected only a few times. The DNA of the CDR3 is TGTGCCAGCAGCCAAGAAGTGAGCTCTAGCGGGGGGATGGATACGCAGTATTTT. Amino acids: CASSQEVSSSGGMDTQYF. This sequence joins TRBV4-2 and TRBJ2-3; TRBD2 aligns across 11 bases. The CDR3 runs to 18 residues. V trimming: 0 bases; J trimming: 6 bases; junction bases outside the gene matches: 11. The V gene's germline CDR1 is LGHNA and CDR2 YNFKEQ.

This clonotype was seen a few times. V and J are TRBV18 and TRBJ2-7; no reliable D call. Germline CDR1 reads KGHSH; CDR2 reads LQKENI. The V end lost 3 bases, the J end lost 3 bases, and 9 bases lay between the germline ends. The CDR3 spans 13 residues. The CDR3 loop reads CASSPGANYEQYF. In DNA form, the CDR3 reads TGTGCCAGCTCACCCGGCGCAAACTACGAGCAGTACTTC.

This clonotype has more than one count but fewer than ten. Written as DNA, the CDR3 is TGTGCCAGCAGTGACCCCCTAGCGGCCACCTTCTACGAGCAGTACTTC. Its translation is CASSDPLAATFYEQYF. The chain employs TRBV2 and TRBJ2-7, with 7 bases fitting TRBD2. After removal of 3 bases from V and 3 bases from J, the junction contained 11 bases not matched to a gene. CDR1 and CDR2 from the germline V gene are SNHLY and FYNNEI. The CDR3 totals 16 residues.

The V call is TRBV19, the J call TRBJ1-1, with D maybe TRBD1 (5 bases). This CDR3 contains 14 residues. CDR1 is LNHDA, CDR2 SQIVND, per germline (reference sequence). Trimming removed 7 bases from V and 3 bases from J, with 15 bases in between. CDR3 bases: TGTGCCAGTACCCATGGGACTAGGGACACTGAAGCTTTCTTT. Protein product: CASTHGTRDTEAFF.

This clonotype was seen only a few times. The chain uses TRBV29-1 and TRBJ1-4, with D possibly TRBD1 on 5 matching bases. The V end lost 4 bases, the J end lost 6 bases, and 12 bases lay between the germline ends. This CDR3 is 13 amino acids long. Germline V gives CDR1 SQVTM, CDR2 ANQGSEA. The CDR3 nucleotides read TGCAGCGTTGCCTTTAACAGGCATGAAAAACTGTTTTTT. It yields the protein CSVAFNRHEKLFF.

The chain carries TRBV5-1 and TRBJ2-1; the match to TRBD1 covers 8 bases. The V gene's germline CDR1 is SGHRS and CDR2 YFSETQ. The V and J ends lost 4 bases and 7 bases, in that order; junction bases with no gene match: 13. The CDR3 consists of 16 residues. The CDR3 loop is CASSLIWTGPINEQFF. In DNA, the CDR3 is TGCGCCAGCAGCCTGATATGGACAGGGCCAATTAATGAGCAGTTCTTC.

J is TRBJ2-3 and V is TRBV28; 10 bases are shared with TRBD2. J was trimmed by 8 bases and V by 0 bases; bases with no gene match: 11. This CDR3 is 17 amino acids long. The V gene's germline CDR1 is MDHEN and CDR2 SYDVKM. CDR3: CASSLWASGSFKGTQYF. In DNA, the CDR3 is TGTGCCAGCAGTTTATGGGCTAGCGGGAGCTTCAAGGGTACGCAGTATTTT.

With regard to this clonotype: This may arise from a read error, as a much more abundant clone is one base away. The V call is TRBV10-3, the J call TRBJ2-7, with a possible D match to TRBD1 (6 bases). The length of the CDR3 is 16 residues. Germline-derived CDR1 and CDR2 are ENHRY and SYGVKD. V lost 2 bases, J lost 2 bases, and 16 bases lay in between. CDR3 DNA: TGTGCCATCAGTGAGAGGGTAGGACAGTCGGCCTACGAGCAGTACTTC. It yields the protein CAISERVGQSAYEQYF.

The rearrangement uses TRBV2 and TRBJ2-7; TRBD2 aligns across 7 bases. The germline V gene encodes CDR1 SNHLY and CDR2 FYNNEI. This CDR3 is 13 amino acids long. Trimming cost V 7 bases and J 0 bases; bases outside gene matches: 3. As DNA, the CDR3 is TGTGCCAGCAAGTGGACTAGCTCCTACGAGCAGTACTTC. Amino acid sequence: CASKWTSSYEQYF.